A few counts support the clone carrying this TCR beta chain. The sample belongs to a study of blood T cell repertoires in COVID-19. Generated by immunoSEQ multiplex PCR, the TCRdb table keeps only in-frame clones and is missing some. This sample has tens of thousands of clones, with 60% to 80% found just once. Per germline, CDR1 SGHTA and CDR2 FQGNSA. This CDR3 has 17 amino acids. V lost 1 base, J lost 7 bases, and 13 bases stayed unmatched. Sequenced input: peripheral blood. This chain joins TRBV7-2 and TRBJ1-5; 7 bases line up with TRBD1. The TCR was taken from a man between 65 and 80 years old with COVID-19, enrolled during active disease. The CDR3 region is CASSLGLHRDSGQPQHF. CDR3 in DNA: TGTGCCAGCAGCTTAGGACTACACCGGGACAGTGGACAGCCCCAGCATTTT.